The T cell receptor beta chain under discussion was sequenced for a study of blood T cell repertoires in COVID-19. Profiled with immunoSEQ multiplex PCR; TCRdb holds only in-frame clones, not every one. Among about 300,000 clones listed, 80% to 90% were seen once. This CDR3 region has 11 residues. V was shortened by 7 bases and J by 4 bases, with 4 bases between the two germline ends. The rearrangement uses TRBV12-3 or TRBV12-4 and TRBJ2-2; D unclear. This TCR was sampled from a woman aged 50 to 60 with acute or convalescent COVID-19. Sequencing was done on a sample of peripheral blood. CDR3 region: CASTSTGELFF. CDR3 in DNA: TGTGCCAGCACGAGCACCGGGGAGCTGTTTTTT.